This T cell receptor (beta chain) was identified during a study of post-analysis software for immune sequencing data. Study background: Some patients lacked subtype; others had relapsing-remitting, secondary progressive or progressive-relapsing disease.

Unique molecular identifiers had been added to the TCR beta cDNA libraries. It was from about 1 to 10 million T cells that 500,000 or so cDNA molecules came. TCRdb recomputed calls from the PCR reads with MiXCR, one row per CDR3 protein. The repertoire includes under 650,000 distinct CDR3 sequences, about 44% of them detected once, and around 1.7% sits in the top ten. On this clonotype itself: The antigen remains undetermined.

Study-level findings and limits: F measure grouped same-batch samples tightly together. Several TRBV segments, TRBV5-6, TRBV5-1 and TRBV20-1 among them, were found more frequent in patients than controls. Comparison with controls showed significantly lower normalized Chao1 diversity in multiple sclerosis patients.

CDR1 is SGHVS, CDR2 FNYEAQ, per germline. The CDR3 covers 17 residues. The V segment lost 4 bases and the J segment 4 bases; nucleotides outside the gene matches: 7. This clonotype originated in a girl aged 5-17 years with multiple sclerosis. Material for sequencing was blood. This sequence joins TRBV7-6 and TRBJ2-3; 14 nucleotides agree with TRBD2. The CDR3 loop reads CASSSGGLAGVPDTQYF. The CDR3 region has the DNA TGTGCCAGCAGCTCCGGGGGACTAGCGGGAGTGCCAGATACGCAGTATTTT.